The clone carrying this T cell receptor beta chain was counted between two and nine times. The antigen remains undetermined. The study made its TCR cDNA through 5'RACE template switching. That step introduced a universal primer site along with UMIs. TCRdb independently ran MiXCR on the 5' RACE reads; one entry per CDR3 protein. The sample shows hundreds of thousands of distinct CDR3 sequences, roughly 9.4% of them seen only once. The data derive from a study of T cells after yellow fever vaccination. Study conclusions and caveats: Any FACS-sorted repertoire could hold abundant clonotypes that contaminate it from the bulk population. The study re-detected most primary-vaccination clones after the booster (nearly 97% CD4, roughly 85% CD8).

The CDR3 has 16 amino acids. V was clipped by 3 bases and J by 6 bases; unmatched bases: 13. Germline V gene sequence: CDR1 SGHRS, CDR2 YFSETQ. The receptor was derived from a man aged 18 to 29 who received the YFV17D yellow fever vaccine. The specimen was PBMCs, collected on the day of the first yellow fever vaccination. The chain uses TRBV5-1 and TRBJ2-3, with TRBD1 matching over 7 bases. CDR3: CASSSRQGPITDTQYF. In nucleotides, the CDR3 is TGCGCCAGCAGCTCGCGACAGGGTCCTATCACCGATACGCAGTATTTT. The full variable domain, rest sourced from reference TRBV5-1 and TRBJ2-3, is KAGVTQTPRYLIKTRGQQVTLSCSPISGHRSVSWYQQTPGQGLQFLFEYFSETQRNKGNFPGRFSGRQFSNSRSEMNVSTLELGDSALYLCASSSRQGPITDTQYFGPGTRLTVL.